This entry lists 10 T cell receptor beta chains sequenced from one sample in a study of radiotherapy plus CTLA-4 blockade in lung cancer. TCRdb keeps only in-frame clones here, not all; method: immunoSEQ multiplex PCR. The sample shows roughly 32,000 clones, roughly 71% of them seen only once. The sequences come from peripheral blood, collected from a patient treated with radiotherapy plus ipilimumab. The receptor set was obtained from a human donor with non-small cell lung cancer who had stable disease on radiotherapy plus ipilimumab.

Here the CDR3 DNA reads TGTGCCAGCAGCGGTAGGACTAGTTTCAATACGCAGTATTTT. It specifies CASSGRTSFNTQYF. This sequence joins TRBV7-2 and TRBJ2-3; 7 nucleotides line up with TRBD2. The CDR3 has 14 amino acids. In germline, CDR1 is SGHTA, CDR2 FQGNSA. V shed 5 bases and J 7 bases; nucleotides not matched to a gene: 9.

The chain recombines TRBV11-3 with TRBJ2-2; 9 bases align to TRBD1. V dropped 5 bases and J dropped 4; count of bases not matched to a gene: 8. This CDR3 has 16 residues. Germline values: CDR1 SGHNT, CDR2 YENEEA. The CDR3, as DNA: TGTGCCAGCAGCCTTGGTAGGACAGGGGTCACCGGGGAGCTGTTTTTT. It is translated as CASSLGRTGVTGELFF.

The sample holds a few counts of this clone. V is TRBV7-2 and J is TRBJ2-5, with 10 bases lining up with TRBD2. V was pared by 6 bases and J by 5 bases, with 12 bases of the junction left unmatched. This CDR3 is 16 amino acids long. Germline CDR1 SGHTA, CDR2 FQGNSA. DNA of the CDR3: TGTGCCAGCAGTCCAGCGGGAGGGGCACCCAGGGAGACCCAGTACTTC. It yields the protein CASSPAGGAPRETQYF.

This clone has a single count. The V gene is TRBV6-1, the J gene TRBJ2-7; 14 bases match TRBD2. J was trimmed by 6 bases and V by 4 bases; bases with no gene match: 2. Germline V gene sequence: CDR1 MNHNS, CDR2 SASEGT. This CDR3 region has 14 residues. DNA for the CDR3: TGTGCCAGCAGTGTGGGACTAGCGGGAGTCGAGCAGTACTTC. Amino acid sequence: CASSVGLAGVEQYF.

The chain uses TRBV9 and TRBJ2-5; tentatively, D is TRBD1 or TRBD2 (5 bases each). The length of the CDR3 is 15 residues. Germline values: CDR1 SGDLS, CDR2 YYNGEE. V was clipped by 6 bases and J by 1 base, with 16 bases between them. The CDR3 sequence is CASNRPGATQETQYF. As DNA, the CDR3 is TGTGCCAGCAACCGGCCCGGGGCTACCCAAGAGACCCAGTACTTC.

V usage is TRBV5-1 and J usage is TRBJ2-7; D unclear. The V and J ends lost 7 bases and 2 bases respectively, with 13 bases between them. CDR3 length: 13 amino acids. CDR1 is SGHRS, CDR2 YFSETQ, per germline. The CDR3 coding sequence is TGCGCCAGCTCGACTGGGCTTACCTACGAGCAGTACTTC. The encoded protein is CASSTGLTYEQYF. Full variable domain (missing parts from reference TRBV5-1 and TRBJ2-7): KAGVTQTPRYLIKTRGQQVTLSCSPISGHRSVSWYQQTPGQGLQFLFEYFSETQRNKGNFPGRFSGRQFSNSRSEMNVSTLELGDSALYLCASSTGLTYEQYFGPGTRLTVT.

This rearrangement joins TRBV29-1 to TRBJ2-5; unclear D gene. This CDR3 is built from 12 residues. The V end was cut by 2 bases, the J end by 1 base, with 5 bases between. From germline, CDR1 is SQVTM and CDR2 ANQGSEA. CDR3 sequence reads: CSVEYTQETQYF. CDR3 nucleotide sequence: TGCAGCGTTGAATACACCCAAGAGACCCAGTACTTC.

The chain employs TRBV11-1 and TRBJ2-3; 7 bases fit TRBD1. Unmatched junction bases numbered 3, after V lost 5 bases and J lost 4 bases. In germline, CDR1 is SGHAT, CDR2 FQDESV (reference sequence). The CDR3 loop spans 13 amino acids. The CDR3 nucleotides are TGTGCCAGCAGCCGGACAGGACCAGATACGCAGTATTTT. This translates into CASSRTGPDTQYF.

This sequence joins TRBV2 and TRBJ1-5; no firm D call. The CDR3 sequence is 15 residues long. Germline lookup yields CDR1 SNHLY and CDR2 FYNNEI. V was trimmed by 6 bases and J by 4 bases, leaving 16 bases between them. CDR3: CASRQERRENQPQHF. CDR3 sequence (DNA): TGTGCCAGCAGACAAGAGAGGCGGGAGAATCAGCCCCAGCATTTT.

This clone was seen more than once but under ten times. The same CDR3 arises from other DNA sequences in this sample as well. CDR3 loop: CASSFAGGYSGTDTQYF. CDR3 DNA: TGTGCCAGCAGTTTCGCAGGGGGCTATAGCGGAACAGATACGCAGTATTTT. The chain carries TRBV27 and TRBJ2-3; TRBD1 aligns across 8 bases. The CDR3 sequence is 17 residues long. In germline, CDR1 is MNHEY, CDR2 SMNVEV (reference sequence). After removal of 3 bases from V and 3 bases from J, the junction contained 11 bases not matched to a gene.